The 21 T cell receptor beta chains below come from one sample, sequenced in a study of blood T cell repertoires in COVID-19. Method: immunoSEQ multiplex PCR; TCRdb's copy keeps in-frame clones and lacks some. The sample has 150,000 to 200,000 clones; roughly 85% are singletons. Sequencing was performed on PBMCs or T cells enriched from blood (not recorded which). The receptor set was obtained from a man in his 60s who had recovered from COVID-19.

This clone was counted a single time. The rearrangement links TRBV20-1 to TRBJ2-5; 8 bases agree with TRBD1. The CDR3 runs 15 residues. The V segment lost 3 bases and the J segment 5 bases; nucleotides outside the gene matches: 11. Germline V gives CDR1 DFQATT, CDR2 SNEGSKA (reference sequence). The CDR3 region has the DNA TGCAGTGCTAGTCGGGAATCAGGGGGCCGGGAGACCCAGTACTTC. Encoded protein: CSASRESGGRETQYF.

This chain connects TRBV1 to TRBJ2-3; the table calls TRBD2, which could not be checked here. TRBV1 is designated a pseudogene. The CDR3 extends over 21 amino acids. The CDR3 reads CTSSQDLPKREDTSGTDTQYF. The DNA for the CDR3 is TGCACCAGCAGCCAAGATCTCCCGAAGCGGGAGGACACATCGGGCACAGATACGCAGTATTTT.

The chain links TRBV11-2 to TRBJ1-5; 9 nucleotides agree with TRBD1. CDR1 SGHAT and CDR2 FQNNGV come from the germline V gene. The length of the CDR3 is 15 residues. The V and J ends lost 5 bases and 3 bases, in that order; junction bases with no gene match: 5. CDR3 loop: CASSPDRGSNQPQHF. CDR3 DNA: TGTGCCAGCAGCCCCGACAGGGGGTCCAATCAGCCCCAGCATTTT.

This clone was counted a few times. The chain is built from TRBV11-2 and TRBJ1-1; TRBD1 is a possible D gene (6 bases). V was shortened by 5 bases and J by 1 base, with 20 bases between the two germline ends. The germline V gene encodes CDR1 SGHAT and CDR2 FQNNGV. There are 17 residues in the CDR3. CDR3 residues: CASSIFGRTGWNTEAFF. As DNA, the CDR3 is TGTGCCAGCAGCATATTCGGTCGTACAGGGTGGAACACTGAAGCTTTCTTT.

The chain joins TRBV5-1 to TRBJ1-6; 7 nucleotides agree with TRBD1. The CDR3 sequence is 15 residues long. Germline lookup yields CDR1 SGHRS and CDR2 YFSETQ. The V and J ends lost 4 bases and 5 bases, in that order; junction bases with no gene match: 6. Here the CDR3 DNA reads TGCGCCAGCAGCCCCTCAACAGGGGATAATTCACCCCTCCACTTT. The encoded protein is CASSPSTGDNSPLHF.

In its sample, this clone was seen a few times. The chain is built from TRBV18 and TRBJ1-1; D might be TRBD1 (6 bases). The germline gives CDR1 KGHSH, CDR2 LQKENI. There are 13 residues in the CDR3. V was pared by 8 bases and J by 3 bases, with 13 bases between. The CDR3 DNA reads TGTGCCAGCCTCAGGGGTGTCGACACTGAAGCTTTCTTT. Translating it yields CASLRGVDTEAFF. The complete variable domain, with remaining parts taken from reference TRBV18 and TRBJ1-1, reads NAGVMQNPRHLVRRRGQEARLRCSPMKGHSHVYWYRQLPEEGLKFMVYLQKENIIDESGMPKERFSAEFPKEGPSILRIQQVVRGDSAAYFCASLRGVDTEAFFGQGTRLTVV.

The J gene is TRBJ2-7, the V gene TRBV18, with 9 bases lining up with TRBD1. Trimming removed 3 bases from V and 7 bases from J; junction bases left unmatched: 7. The CDR3 spans 14 residues. Germline-derived CDR1 and CDR2 are KGHSH and LQKENI. The CDR3 loop reads CASSPIQGAGEQYF. The CDR3 nucleotides are TGTGCCAGCTCACCTATACAGGGGGCGGGAGAGCAGTACTTC.

The chain couples TRBV5-5 to TRBJ2-7; maybe TRBD1 (6 bases). Trimming removed 4 bases at V and 4 bases at J, with 18 bases between. Germline lookup yields CDR1 SGHKS and CDR2 YYEKEE (reference sequence). The CDR3 has 15 amino acids. The CDR3 protein is CASSVAGVALYEQYF. Here the CDR3 DNA reads TGTGCCAGCAGCGTGGCAGGGGTTGCCCTTTACGAGCAGTACTTC.

The chain joins TRBV6-5 to TRBJ2-1, with D unresolved. V was shortened by 0 bases and J by 9 bases, with 12 bases between the two germline ends. The CDR3 covers 14 residues. The germline gives CDR1 MNHEY, CDR2 SVGAGI. DNA for the CDR3: TGTGCCAGCAGTTACTCGACTCCGAATCCTGAGCAGTTCTTC. This translates into CASSYSTPNPEQFF.

The chain recombines TRBV6-5 with TRBJ2-3, with 10 nucleotides matching TRBD1. The CDR3 consists of 13 residues. V lost 9 bases to trimming and J lost 4 bases; unmatched junction nucleotides: 4. Germline CDR1 is MNHEY and CDR2 is SVGAGI. This chain's CDR3 is CASGQGVPDTQYF. The CDR3 DNA is TGTGCCAGTGGACAGGGGGTTCCAGATACGCAGTATTTT.

The chain joins TRBV6-5 to TRBJ2-7; 7 bases map to TRBD1. Germline V gives CDR1 MNHEY, CDR2 SVGAGI. The CDR3 length is 14 residues. Trimming cost V 7 bases and J 2 bases; bases outside gene matches: 8. DNA of the CDR3: TGTGCCAGCACCCTACCGGGACAGCCCTACGAGCAGTACTTC. It encodes CASTLPGQPYEQYF.

The V call is TRBV7-6, the J call TRBJ1-5; weak D call: TRBD1 (5 bases). Germline V CDR1 and CDR2: SGHVS, FNYEAQ. CDR3 size: 15 residues. Trimming cost V 2 bases and J 8 bases, with 16 bases left between them. DNA for the CDR3: TGTGCCAGCAGCTTACGCGTCGGGGGGTTGGAGCCCCAGCATTTT. Encoded protein: CASSLRVGGLEPQHF.

This chain uses TRBV7-9 with TRBJ1-6; 7 bases align to TRBD1. From germline, CDR1 is SEHNR and CDR2 FQNEAQ (reference sequence). The trim removed 2 bases at V and 9 bases at J, leaving 10 bases unmatched. The CDR3 length is 16 residues. The CDR3 coding sequence is TGTGCCAGCAGCTTATCGCAGGGGGTTGTCGCTTCACCCCTCCACTTT. This sequence encodes CASSLSQGVVASPLHF.

The genes are TRBV28 and TRBJ1-1; D possibly corresponds to TRBD1 (5 bases). CDR1 and CDR2 (germline): MDHEN, SYDVKM. V gave up 3 bases and J gave up 1 base, with 9 bases separating them. This CDR3 is 14 amino acids long. In DNA, the CDR3 is TGTGCCAGCAGTTTGCAGGGTACGAACACTGAAGCTTTCTTT. Amino acids: CASSLQGTNTEAFF.

This chain joins TRBV7-6 and TRBJ2-7; perhaps TRBD1 as D (6 bases). The CDR3 length is 18 residues. Trimming left V 5 bases short and J 0 bases short, with 23 bases between. The V gene's germline CDR1 is SGHVS and CDR2 FNYEAQ. The chain's CDR3 is CASSTFVLTGHGSYEQYF. The CDR3 DNA follows: TGTGCCAGCAGCACCTTCGTACTGACAGGCCACGGCTCCTACGAGCAGTACTTC.

The CDR3 nucleotides are TGTGCCAGCAGCTTAGACCAAAGCGGGAGCTCCTACAATGAGCAGTTCTTC. It is translated as CASSLDQSGSSYNEQFF. The rearrangement joins TRBV7-6 to TRBJ2-1; 8 bases map to TRBD2. V was pared by 1 base and J by 0 bases, with 5 bases of the junction left unmatched. The germline V gene has CDR1 SGHVS and CDR2 FNYEAQ. This CDR3 spans 17 amino acids. Complete variable domain (other parts from reference TRBV7-6 and TRBJ2-1): GAGVSQSPRYKVTKRGQDVALRCDPISGHVSLYWYRQALGQGPEFLTYFNYEAQQDKSGLPNDRFSAERPEGSISTLTIQRTEQRDSAMYRCASSLDQSGSSYNEQFFGPGTRLTVL.

The chain combines TRBV28 with TRBJ2-1; 11 bases match TRBD2. The J segment lost 7 bases and the V segment lost 6 bases, leaving 11 bases of the junction unmatched. The CDR3 loop spans 16 amino acids. CDR1 is MDHEN and CDR2 is SYDVKM in the germline V gene. CDR3 sequence reads: CASSSPLAGGGNEQFF. CDR3 DNA: TGTGCCAGCAGCTCGCCCCTAGCGGGAGGTGGAAATGAGCAGTTCTTC.

The J gene is TRBJ2-7, the V gene TRBV2; no firm D call. This CDR3 is 15 amino acids long. Looked up from germline, CDR1 is SNHLY and CDR2 is FYNNEI. Trimming shortened V by 1 base and J by 0 bases, and 10 bases separated the two germline ends. The CDR3 loop is CASSEDVLSSYEQYF. CDR3 sequence (DNA): TGTGCCAGCAGTGAAGATGTCCTCAGCTCCTACGAGCAGTACTTC.

This clone occurred a few times. The rearrangement links TRBV19 to TRBJ1-1, with TRBD1 matching 8 bases. The length of the CDR3 is 18 residues. J gave up 2 bases and V 0 bases, and 11 bases lay outside the gene matches. Germline V CDR1 and CDR2: LNHDA, SQIVND (reference sequence). CDR3 loop: CASSIERTGIALNTEAFF. The DNA of the CDR3 is TGTGCCAGTAGTATAGAGCGGACAGGGATCGCCTTAAACACTGAAGCTTTCTTT.

The chain carries TRBV27 and TRBJ2-6, with 7 bases matching TRBD1. This CDR3 is 18 amino acids long. Unmatched junction bases numbered 11, after V lost 4 bases and J lost 2 bases. In germline, CDR1 is MNHEY, CDR2 SMNVEV (reference sequence). Written as DNA, the CDR3 is TGTGCCAGCAGTTACCTTGGACAGGTCCTTGCTGGGGCCAACGTCCTGACTTTC. Protein: CASSYLGQVLAGANVLTF.

The DNA for the CDR3 is TGTGCCTGGAGTGTCTCGCAGGGGGCCAATTCACCCCTCCACTTT. Translated, it gives CAWSVSQGANSPLHF. This rearrangement joins TRBV30 to TRBJ1-6, with 8 nucleotides matching TRBD1. The CDR3 spans 15 residues. Germline V gives CDR1 GTSNPN, CDR2 SVGIG (reference sequence). The ends lost 0 bases at V and 7 bases at J; junction bases unmatched: 5.